This T cell receptor (beta chain) was observed in a study of cytomegalovirus exposure and HLA in healthy donors. Study-wide results and caveats: Later findings reportedly placed an Asian-associated ancestry cluster below the approximately 670-donor mean for N-insertions. There were several of the most significant clusters that appeared linked to common viral pathogens in a later analysis.

V shed 2 bases and J shed 1 base, with 14 bases lying between them. The CDR3 covers 16 residues. CDR1 SGHTA and CDR2 FQGTGA come from the germline V gene. PCR amplification relied on 60 Vbeta primers (plus 13 Jbeta primers). Assay used: immunoSEQ multiplex PCR; TCRdb lists only in-frame clones, some missing. The sample has roughly 200,000 clones, roughly 87% seen once. As regards this clone: The antigen remains undetermined.

The sequenced sample consisted of PBMCs. This TCR was recovered from a boy aged 2 to 9 in good health and CMV-seronegative. J is TRBJ1-2 and V is TRBV7-3, with D possibly TRBD1 on 5 matching bases. CDR3 nucleotide sequence: TGTGCCAGCAGCTTAGTATCAGGGAATTATAACTATGGCTACACCTTC. As protein: CASSLVSGNYNYGYTF.